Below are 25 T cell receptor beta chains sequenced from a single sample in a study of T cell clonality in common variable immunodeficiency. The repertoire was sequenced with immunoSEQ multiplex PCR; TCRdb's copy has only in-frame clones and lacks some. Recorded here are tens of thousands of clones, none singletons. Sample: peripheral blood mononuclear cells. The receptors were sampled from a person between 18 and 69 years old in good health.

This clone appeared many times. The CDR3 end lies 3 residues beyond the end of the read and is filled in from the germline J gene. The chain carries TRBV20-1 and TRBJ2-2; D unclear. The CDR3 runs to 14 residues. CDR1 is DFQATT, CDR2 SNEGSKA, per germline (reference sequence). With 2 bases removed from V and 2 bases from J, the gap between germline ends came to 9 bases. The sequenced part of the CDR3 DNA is TGCAGTGCTAGACCCCCCAGAAACACCGGGGAG. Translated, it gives CSARPPRNTGE. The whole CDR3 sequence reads CSARPPRNTGELFF.

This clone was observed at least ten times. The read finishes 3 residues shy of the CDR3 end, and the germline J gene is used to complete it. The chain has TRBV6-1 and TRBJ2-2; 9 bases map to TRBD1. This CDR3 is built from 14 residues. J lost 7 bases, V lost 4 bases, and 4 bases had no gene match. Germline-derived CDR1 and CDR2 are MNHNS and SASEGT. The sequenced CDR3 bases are TGTGCCAGCAGTGGGGGACAGGGAGGCGGGGAG. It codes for CASSGGQGGGE. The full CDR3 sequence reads CASSGGQGGGELFF.

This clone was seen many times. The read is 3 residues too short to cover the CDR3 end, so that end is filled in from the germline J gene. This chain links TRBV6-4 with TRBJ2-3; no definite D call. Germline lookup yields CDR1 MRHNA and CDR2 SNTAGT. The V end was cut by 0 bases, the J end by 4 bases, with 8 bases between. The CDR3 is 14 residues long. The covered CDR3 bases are TGTGCCAGCAGTGACTCTAGACTTTCAGATACG. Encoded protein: CASSDSRLSDT. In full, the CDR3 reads CASSDSRLSDTQYF.

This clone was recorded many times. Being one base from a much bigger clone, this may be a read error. The CDR3 region is CASSGGTSGALGANVLFF. Incomplete CDR3 DNA: TGCGCCAGCAGCGGAGGGACTAGCGGGGCCCTCGGGGCCAACGTA. The chain combines TRBV5-1 with TRBJ1-4; a possible D gene is TRBD1 (5 bases). The missing CDR3 end, 3 residues past where the read stops, is filled in from the germline J gene. Germline assignment: CDR1 SGHRS and CDR2 YFSETQ. The CDR3 is made up of 18 amino acids.

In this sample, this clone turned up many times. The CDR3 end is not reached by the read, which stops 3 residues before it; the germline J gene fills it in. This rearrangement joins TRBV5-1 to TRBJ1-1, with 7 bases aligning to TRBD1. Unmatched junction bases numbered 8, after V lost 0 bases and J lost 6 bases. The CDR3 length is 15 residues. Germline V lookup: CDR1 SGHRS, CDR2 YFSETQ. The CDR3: CASSLEVRGSAEAFF. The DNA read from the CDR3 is TGCGCCAGCAGCTTGGAGGTCAGGGGGTCAGCTGAA.

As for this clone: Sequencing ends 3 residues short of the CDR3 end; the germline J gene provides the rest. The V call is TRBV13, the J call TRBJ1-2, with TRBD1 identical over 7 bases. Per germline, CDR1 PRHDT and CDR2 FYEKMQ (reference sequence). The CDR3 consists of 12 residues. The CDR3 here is CASSLGTAGYTF. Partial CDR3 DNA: TGTGCCAGCAGCTTGGGGACAGCCGGC. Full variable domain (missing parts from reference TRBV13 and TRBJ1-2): AAGVIQSPRHLIKEKRETATLKCYPIPRHDTVYWYQQGPGQDPQFLISFYEKMQSDKGSIPDRFSAQQFSDYHSELNMSSLELGDSALYFCASSLGTAGYTFGSGTRLTVV.

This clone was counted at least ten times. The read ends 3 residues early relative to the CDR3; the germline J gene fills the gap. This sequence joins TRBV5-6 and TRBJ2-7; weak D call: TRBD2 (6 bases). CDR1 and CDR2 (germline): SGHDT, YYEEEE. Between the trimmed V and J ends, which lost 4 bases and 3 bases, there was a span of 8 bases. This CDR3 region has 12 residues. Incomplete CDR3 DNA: TGTGCCAGCAGCCCGCGGGGCTACGAG. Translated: CASSPRGYE. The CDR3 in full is CASSPRGYEQYF.

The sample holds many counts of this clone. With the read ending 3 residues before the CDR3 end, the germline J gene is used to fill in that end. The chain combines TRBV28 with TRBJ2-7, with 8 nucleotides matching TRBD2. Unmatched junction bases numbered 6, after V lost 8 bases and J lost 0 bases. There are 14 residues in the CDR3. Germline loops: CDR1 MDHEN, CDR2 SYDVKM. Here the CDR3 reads CASGGTRPSYEQYF. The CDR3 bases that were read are TGTGCCAGCGGAGGGACTAGGCCCTCCTACGAG. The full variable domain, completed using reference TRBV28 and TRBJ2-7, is DVKVTQSSRYLVKRTGEKVFLECVQDMDHENMFWYRQDPGLGLRLIYFSYDVKMKEKGDIPEGYSVSREKKERFSLILESASTNQTSMYLCASGGTRPSYEQYFGPGTRLTVT.

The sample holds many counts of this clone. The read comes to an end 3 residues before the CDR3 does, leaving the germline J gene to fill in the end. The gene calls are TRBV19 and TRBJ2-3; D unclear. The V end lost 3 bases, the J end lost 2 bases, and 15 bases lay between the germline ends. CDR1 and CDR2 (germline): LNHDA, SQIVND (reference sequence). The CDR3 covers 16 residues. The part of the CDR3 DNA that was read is TGTGCCAGTAGTATTTTTTGGCAATCTCCCACAGATACG. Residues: CASSIFWQSPTDT. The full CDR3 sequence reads CASSIFWQSPTDTQYF. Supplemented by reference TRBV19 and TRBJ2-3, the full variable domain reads DGGITQSPKYLFRKEGQNVTLSCEQNLNHDAMYWYRQDPGQGLRLIYYSQIVNDFQKGDIAEGYSVSREKKESFPLTVTSAQKNPTAFYLCASSIFWQSPTDTQYFGPGTRLTVL.

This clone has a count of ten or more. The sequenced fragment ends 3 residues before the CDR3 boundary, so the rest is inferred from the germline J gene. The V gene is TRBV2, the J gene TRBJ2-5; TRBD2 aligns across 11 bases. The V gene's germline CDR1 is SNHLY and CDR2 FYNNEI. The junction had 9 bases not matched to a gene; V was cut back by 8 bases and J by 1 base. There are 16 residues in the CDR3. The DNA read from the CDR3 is TGTGCCAGCCGGAGGCGGACTAGCGGGTTCCAAGAGACC. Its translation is CASRRRTSGFQET. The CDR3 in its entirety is CASRRRTSGFQETQYF.

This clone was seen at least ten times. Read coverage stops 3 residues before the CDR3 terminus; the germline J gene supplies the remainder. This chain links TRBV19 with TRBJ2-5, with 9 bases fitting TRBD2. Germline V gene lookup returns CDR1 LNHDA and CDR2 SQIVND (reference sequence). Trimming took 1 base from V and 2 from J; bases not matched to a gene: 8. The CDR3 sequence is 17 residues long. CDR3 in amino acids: CASSIVGPSGGQETQYF. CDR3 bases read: TGTGCCAGTAGTATAGTAGGGCCGAGCGGGGGGCAAGAGACC.

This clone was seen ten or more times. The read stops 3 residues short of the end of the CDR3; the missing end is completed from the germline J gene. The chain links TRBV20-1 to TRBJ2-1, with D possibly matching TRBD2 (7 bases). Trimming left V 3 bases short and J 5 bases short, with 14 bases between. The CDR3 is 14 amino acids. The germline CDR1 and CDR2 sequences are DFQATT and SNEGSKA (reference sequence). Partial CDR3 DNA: TGCAGTGCTAGTAATAGGGGGGGGAACAATGAG. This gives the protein CSASNRGGNNE. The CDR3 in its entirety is CSASNRGGNNEQFF.

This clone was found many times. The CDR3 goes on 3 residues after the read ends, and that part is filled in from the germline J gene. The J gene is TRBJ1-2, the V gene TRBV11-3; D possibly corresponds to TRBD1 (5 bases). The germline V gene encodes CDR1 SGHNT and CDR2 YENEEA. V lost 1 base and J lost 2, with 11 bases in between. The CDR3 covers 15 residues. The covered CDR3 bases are TGTGCCAGCAGCTTAGCGGCAGGGTTGAACTATGGC. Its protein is CASSLAAGLNYG. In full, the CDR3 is CASSLAAGLNYGYTF.

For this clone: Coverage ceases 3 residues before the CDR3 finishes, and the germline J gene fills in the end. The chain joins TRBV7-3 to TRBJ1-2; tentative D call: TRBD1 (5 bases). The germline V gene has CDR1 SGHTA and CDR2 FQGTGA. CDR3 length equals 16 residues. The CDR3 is CASSLGAIGSYNDYTF. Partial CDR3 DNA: TGTGCCAGCAGCTTAGGGGCTATAGGATCCTACAATGAC. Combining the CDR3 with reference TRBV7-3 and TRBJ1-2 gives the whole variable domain GAGVSQTPSNKVTEKGKYVELRCDPISGHTALYWYRQSLGQGPEFLIYFQGTGAADDSGLPNDRFFAVRPEGSVSTLKIQRTERGDSAVYLCASSLGAIGSYNDYTFGSGTRLTVV.

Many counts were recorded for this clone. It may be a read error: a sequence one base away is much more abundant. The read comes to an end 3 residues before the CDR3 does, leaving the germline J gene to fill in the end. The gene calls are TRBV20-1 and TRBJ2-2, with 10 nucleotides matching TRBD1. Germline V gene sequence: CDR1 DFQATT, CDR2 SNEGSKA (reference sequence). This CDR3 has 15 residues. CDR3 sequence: CSARDRGSTNEKLFF. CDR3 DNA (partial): TGCAGTGCTCGGGACAGGGGATCAACTAATGAAAAG.

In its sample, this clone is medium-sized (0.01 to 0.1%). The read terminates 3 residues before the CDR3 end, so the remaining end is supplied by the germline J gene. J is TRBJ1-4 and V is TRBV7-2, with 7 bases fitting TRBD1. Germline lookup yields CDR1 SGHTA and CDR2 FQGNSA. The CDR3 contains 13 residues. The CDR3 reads CASSLGQGFRLFF. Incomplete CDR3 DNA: TGTGCCAGCAGCTTAGGACAGGGATTCAGA. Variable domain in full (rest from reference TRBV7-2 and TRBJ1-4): GAGVSQSPSNKVTEKGKDVELRCDPISGHTALYWYRQSLGQGLEFLIYFQGNSAPDKSGLPSDRFSAERTGGSVSTLTIQRTQQEDSAVYLCASSLGQGFRLFFGSGTQLSVL.

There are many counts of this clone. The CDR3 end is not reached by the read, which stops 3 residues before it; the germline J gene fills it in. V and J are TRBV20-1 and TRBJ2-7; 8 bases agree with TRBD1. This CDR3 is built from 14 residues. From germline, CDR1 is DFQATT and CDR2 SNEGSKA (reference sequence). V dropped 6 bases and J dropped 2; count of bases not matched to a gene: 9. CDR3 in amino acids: CSALPGTGAYEQYF. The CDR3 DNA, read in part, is TGCAGTGCCCTCCCCGGGACAGGAGCCTACGAG.

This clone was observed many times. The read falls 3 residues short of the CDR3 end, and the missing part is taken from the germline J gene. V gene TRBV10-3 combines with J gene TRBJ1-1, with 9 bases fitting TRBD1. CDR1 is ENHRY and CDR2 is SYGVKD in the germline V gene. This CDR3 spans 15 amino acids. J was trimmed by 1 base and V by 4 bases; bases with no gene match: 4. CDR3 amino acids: CAISARQGENTEAFF. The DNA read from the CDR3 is TGTGCCATCAGTGCCCGACAGGGGGAGAACACTGAA.

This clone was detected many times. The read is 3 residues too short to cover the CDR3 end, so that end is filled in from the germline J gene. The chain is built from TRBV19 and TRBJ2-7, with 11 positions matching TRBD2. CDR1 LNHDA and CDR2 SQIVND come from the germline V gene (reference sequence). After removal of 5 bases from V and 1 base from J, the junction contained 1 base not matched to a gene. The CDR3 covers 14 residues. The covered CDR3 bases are TGTGCCAGTAGTTCTAGCGGGAGGTCCTACGAG. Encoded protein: CASSSSGRSYE. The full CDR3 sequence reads CASSSSGRSYEQYF. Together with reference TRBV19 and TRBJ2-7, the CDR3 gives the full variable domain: DGGITQSPKYLFRKEGQNVTLSCEQNLNHDAMYWYRQDPGQGLRLIYYSQIVNDFQKGDIAEGYSVSREKKESFPLTVTSAQKNPTAFYLCASSSSGRSYEQYFGPGTRLTVT.

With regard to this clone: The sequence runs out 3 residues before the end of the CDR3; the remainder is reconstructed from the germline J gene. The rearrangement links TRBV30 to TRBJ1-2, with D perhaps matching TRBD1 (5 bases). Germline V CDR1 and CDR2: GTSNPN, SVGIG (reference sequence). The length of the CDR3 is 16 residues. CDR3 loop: CAWSAGTSGFTDTYTF. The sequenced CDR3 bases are TGTGCCTGGAGTGCCGGGACTAGCGGCTTCACAGATACC. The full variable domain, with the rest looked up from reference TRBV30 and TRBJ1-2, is SQTIHQWPATLVQPVGSPLSLECTVEGTSNPNLYWYRQAAGRGLQLLFYSVGIGQISSEVPQNLSASRPQDRQFILSSKKLLLSDSGFYLCAWSAGTSGFTDTYTFGSGTRLTVV.

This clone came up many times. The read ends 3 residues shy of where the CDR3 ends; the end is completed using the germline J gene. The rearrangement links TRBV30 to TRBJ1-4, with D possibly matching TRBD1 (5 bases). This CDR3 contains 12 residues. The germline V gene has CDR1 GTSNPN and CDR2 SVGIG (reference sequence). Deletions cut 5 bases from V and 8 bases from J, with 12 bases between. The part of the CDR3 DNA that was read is TGTGCCTGGTCCGGACGGGGGGAAAAA. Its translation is CAWSGRGEK. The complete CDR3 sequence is CAWSGRGEKLFF.

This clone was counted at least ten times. CDR3 DNA (partial): TGCAGTGTGGGCAGGGAGAATCAGCCC. This sequence encodes CSVGRENQP. The whole CDR3 reads CSVGRENQPQHF. This chain links TRBV20-1 with TRBJ1-5, with D possibly being TRBD1 (5 bases). The missing CDR3 end, 3 residues past where the read stops, is filled in from the germline J gene. The CDR3 is 12 amino acids. Germline values: CDR1 DFQATT, CDR2 SNEGSKA (reference sequence). V dropped 7 bases and J dropped 4 bases, with 11 bases sitting between them.

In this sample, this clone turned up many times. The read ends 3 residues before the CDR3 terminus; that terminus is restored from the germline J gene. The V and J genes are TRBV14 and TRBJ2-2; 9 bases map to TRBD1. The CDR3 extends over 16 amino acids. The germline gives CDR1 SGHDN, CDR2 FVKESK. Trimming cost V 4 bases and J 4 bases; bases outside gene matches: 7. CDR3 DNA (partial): TGTGCCAGCAGCCCCCACAGGGGACAGGGCACCGGGGAG. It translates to CASSPHRGQGTGE. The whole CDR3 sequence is CASSPHRGQGTGELFF.

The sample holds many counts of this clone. Partial CDR3 DNA: TGTGCCAGCAGCTCCGCAGGGGAGCCGTCCTATGGC. Protein product: CASSSAGEPSYG. The full CDR3 sequence reads CASSSAGEPSYGYTF. The V and J genes are TRBV5-4 and TRBJ1-2; possible D gene TRBD1, 6 bases. The CDR3 end lies 3 residues beyond the end of the read and is filled in from the germline J gene. The germline gives CDR1 SGHNT, CDR2 YYREEE (reference sequence). Trimming stripped 3 bases from V and 4 bases from J, with 16 bases between. This CDR3 spans 15 amino acids.

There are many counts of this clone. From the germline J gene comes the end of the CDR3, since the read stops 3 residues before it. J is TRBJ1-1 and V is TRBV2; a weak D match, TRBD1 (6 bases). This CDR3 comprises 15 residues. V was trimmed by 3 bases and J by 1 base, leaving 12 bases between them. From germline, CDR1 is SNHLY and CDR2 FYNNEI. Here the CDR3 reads CASSERGGWNTEAFF. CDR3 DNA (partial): TGTGCCAGCAGTGAGAGGGGGGGATGGAACACTGAA.